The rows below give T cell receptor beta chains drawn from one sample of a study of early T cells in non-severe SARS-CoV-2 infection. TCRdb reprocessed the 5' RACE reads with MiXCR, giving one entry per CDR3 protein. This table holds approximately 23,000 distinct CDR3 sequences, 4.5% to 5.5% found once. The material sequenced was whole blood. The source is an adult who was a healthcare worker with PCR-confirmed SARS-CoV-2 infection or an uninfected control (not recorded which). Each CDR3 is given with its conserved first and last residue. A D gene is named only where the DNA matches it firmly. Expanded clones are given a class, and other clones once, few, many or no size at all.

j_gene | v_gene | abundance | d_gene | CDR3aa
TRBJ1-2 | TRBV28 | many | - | CASSFQARGYTF
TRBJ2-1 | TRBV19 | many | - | CASSIGQGLHNEQFF
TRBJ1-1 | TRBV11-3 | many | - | CASSLDGRNTEAFF
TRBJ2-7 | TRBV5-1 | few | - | CASSPPQNYEQYF
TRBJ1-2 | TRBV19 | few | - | CASSPQGRGGYTF
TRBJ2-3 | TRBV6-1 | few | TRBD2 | CASSPGTSGPDVKYF
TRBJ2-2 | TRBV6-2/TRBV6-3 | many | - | CASRDTSWELFF
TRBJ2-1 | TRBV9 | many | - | CASSASGSPTYNEQFF
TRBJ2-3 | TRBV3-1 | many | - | CASSQDLGLRAADTQYF
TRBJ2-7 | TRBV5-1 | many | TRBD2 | CASSSGLGEQYF
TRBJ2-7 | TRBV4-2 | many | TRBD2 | CASSQAGTSGSYEQYF
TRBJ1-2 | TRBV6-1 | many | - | CASSAFNYGYTF
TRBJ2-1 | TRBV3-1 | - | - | CASSQDFNEQFF
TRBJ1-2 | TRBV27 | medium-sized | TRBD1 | CASSLSDREGYGYTF
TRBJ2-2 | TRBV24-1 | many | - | CATSDFGTGELFF
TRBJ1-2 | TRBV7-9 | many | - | CASSLNAAGEGYTF
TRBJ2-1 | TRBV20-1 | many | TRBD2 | CSASKDGREGQFF
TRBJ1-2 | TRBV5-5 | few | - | CASSLLGRAGYTF
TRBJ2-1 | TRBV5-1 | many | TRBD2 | CASSRSGSGDEQFF
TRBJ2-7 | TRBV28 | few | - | CASSLYYEQYF
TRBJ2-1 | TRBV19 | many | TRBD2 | CASSSPSGSGDEQFF
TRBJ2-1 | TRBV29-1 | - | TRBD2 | CSVEDPLAGGYEQFF
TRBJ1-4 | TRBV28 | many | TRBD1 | CASNFRTGGADEKLFF
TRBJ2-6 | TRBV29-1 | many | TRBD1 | CSVSTGSHSGANVLTF
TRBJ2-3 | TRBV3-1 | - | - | CASSQDKGYLTDTQYF
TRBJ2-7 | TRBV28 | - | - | CASSPDLTYEQYF
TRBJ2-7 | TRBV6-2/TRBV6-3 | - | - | CASSRTENYEQYF
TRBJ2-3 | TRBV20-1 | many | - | CSAKGLHTDTQYF
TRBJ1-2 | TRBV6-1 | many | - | CASSVKESYGYTF
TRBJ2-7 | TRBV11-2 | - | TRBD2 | CASSFNRGSAYEQYF
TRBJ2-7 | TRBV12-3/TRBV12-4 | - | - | CASSLAGYEQYF
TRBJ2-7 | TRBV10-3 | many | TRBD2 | CAISESSSGTPYEQYF
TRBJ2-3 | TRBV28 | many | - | CASSLGGVSAQYF
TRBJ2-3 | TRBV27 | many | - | CASSPPTDTQYF
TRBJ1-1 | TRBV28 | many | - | CASSPPRTEAFF
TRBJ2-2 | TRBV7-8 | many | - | CASSFGLRGTGELFF
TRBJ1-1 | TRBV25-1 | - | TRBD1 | CASSNRQGNTEAFF
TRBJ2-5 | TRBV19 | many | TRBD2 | CASSTASGKETQYF
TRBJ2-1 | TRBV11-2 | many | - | CASSRGLGTTRNNEQFF
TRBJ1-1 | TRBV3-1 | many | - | CASRLVGTGRGEAFF